A single sample gave rise to the 14 T cell receptor beta chains below, sequenced in a study of neurological immune-mediated disorders. One entry per CDR3 protein results from TCRdb running MiXCR on the 5' RACE reads. In the table there are over 60,000 distinct CDR3 sequences, 4% to 6% of which are singletons. The sequencing input was PBMCs. These receptors were taken from a woman aged 25-40 years with multiple sclerosis.

This clonotype was recorded many times. DNA for the CDR3: TGTGCCAGCGCTACGGCAGGGTCGTACGAGCAGTACTTC. Translating gives CASATAGSYEQYF. V usage is TRBV3-1 and J usage is TRBJ2-7; D perhaps matches TRBD1 (5 bases). CDR1 is LGHDT and CDR2 is YNNKEL in the germline V gene (reference sequence). V lost 8 bases and J 4 bases, leaving 15 bases between the germline ends. The CDR3 extends over 13 amino acids.

The chain carries TRBV20-1 and TRBJ2-2, with 10 bases identical to TRBD2. This CDR3 spans 15 amino acids. Germline V gene lookup returns CDR1 DFQATT and CDR2 SNEGSKA (reference sequence). The junction had 2 bases not matched to a gene; V was cut back by 2 bases and J by 2 bases. CDR3 region: CSARKRGGNTGELFF. The CDR3, as DNA: TGCAGTGCTAGAAAGCGGGGGGGTAACACCGGGGAGCTGTTTTTT.

This clonotype appeared many times. The CDR3 DNA reads TGTGCCAGCAGGGAGGTCCTTAGGGAAAAACTGTTTTTT. Encoded protein: CASREVLREKLFF. The V gene is TRBV2, the J gene TRBJ1-4; D not resolved. Germline values: CDR1 SNHLY, CDR2 FYNNEI. Trimming took off 6 bases at V and 8 bases at J, with 13 bases between the two ends. The CDR3 covers 13 residues.

This clonotype has ten or more counts. V is TRBV5-1 and J is TRBJ2-5; no clear D. The V and J ends lost 3 bases and 5 bases respectively, with 14 bases between them. Germline values: CDR1 SGHRS, CDR2 YFSETQ. The CDR3 has 14 amino acids. DNA of the CDR3: TGCGCCAGCAGCTCATTGGGGTCCGGGGAGACCCAGTACTTC. It specifies CASSSLGSGETQYF.

This clonotype was seen ten or more times. The chain carries TRBV15 and TRBJ2-7; tentative D call: TRBD2 (5 bases). The CDR3 consists of 17 residues. CDR1 and CDR2 from the germline V gene are LNHNV and YYDKDF (reference sequence). Trimming stripped 1 base from V and 2 bases from J, with 18 bases between. CDR3 in amino acids: CATSRVRPGVKAYEQYF. The CDR3 nucleotides are TGTGCCACCAGCAGAGTAAGGCCCGGGGTAAAAGCCTACGAGCAGTACTTC.

This clonotype turned up a few times. The DNA for the CDR3 is TGTGCCAGCAGCTTAACCTCGACAGAGTCTAACTATGGCTACACCTTC. As protein: CASSLTSTESNYGYTF. The chain combines TRBV7-2 with TRBJ1-2, with D possibly being TRBD1 (5 bases). With 2 bases removed from V and 0 bases from J, the gap between germline ends came to 13 bases. The CDR3 extends over 16 amino acids. CDR1 SGHTA and CDR2 FQGNSA come from the germline V gene.

Remarks on this clonotype: The final CDR3 position lacks the conserved phenylalanine or tryptophan, pointing to a likely read error. The genes are TRBV3-1 and TRBJ2-1; TRBD2 matches at 11 bases. Germline CDR1 reads LGHDT; CDR2 reads YNNKEL (reference sequence). The CDR3 has 15 residues. The trim removed 4 bases at V and 4 bases at J, leaving 3 bases unmatched. The CDR3: CASSPGTSGYNEQFN. The CDR3 DNA follows: TGTGCCAGCAGCCCTGGGACTAGCGGTTACAATGAGCAGTTCAAC.

Comment on this clonotype: This may come from a read error, since a much larger clone is one base off. This rearrangement joins TRBV6-5 to TRBJ2-6; D gene uncertain. CDR3 size: 12 residues. Germline lookup yields CDR1 MNHEY and CDR2 SVGAGI. The V gene lost 6 bases and the J gene lost 1 base, with 1 base spanning the gap. CDR3 nucleotides: TGTGCCAGCAGATCTGGGGCCAACGTCCTGACTTTC. It codes for CASRSGANVLTF.

This clonotype was counted many times. The gene calls are TRBV6-6 and TRBJ1-5, with 9 bases fitting TRBD1. The CDR3 totals 17 residues. Unmatched junction bases numbered 17, after V lost 7 bases and J lost 7 bases. Germline CDR1 reads MNHNY; CDR2 reads SVGAGI (reference sequence). The CDR3 sequence is CASTHRQGGISGQPQHF. The CDR3 DNA reads as TGTGCCAGCACCCACAGACAGGGGGGGATTTCTGGGCAGCCCCAGCATTTT.

This clonotype was detected ten times or more. This chain joins TRBV20-1 and TRBJ1-2; D gene uncertain. V lost 3 bases and J 4 bases, leaving 9 bases between the germline ends. Germline CDR1 and CDR2: DFQATT and SNEGSKA (reference sequence). The CDR3 is 12 amino acids. The CDR3 coding sequence is TGCAGTGCTAGCACCCGGGGCTATGGCTACACCTTC. As protein: CSASTRGYGYTF.

This clonotype appeared many times. The chain uses TRBV5-8 and TRBJ2-2, with TRBD2 as a possible D gene (5 bases). The CDR3 is 16 amino acids. CDR1 is SGHTS, CDR2 YDEGEE, per germline. Trimming removed 4 bases at V and 6 bases at J, with 19 bases between. The CDR3 protein is CASSRIRTAGAGELFF. The CDR3 region has the DNA TGTGCCAGCAGCCGCATCCGGACGGCCGGGGCCGGGGAGCTGTTTTTT.

This clonotype was counted ten times or more. The rearrangement joins TRBV7-6 to TRBJ2-5, with TRBD2 as a possible D gene (5 bases). V was trimmed by 1 base and J by 5 bases, leaving 8 bases between them. CDR3 size: 13 residues. Germline V gene lookup returns CDR1 SGHVS and CDR2 FNYEAQ. The CDR3, as DNA: TGTGCCAGCAGCTTAGGAGGGCCGGAGACCCAGTACTTC. Translated, it gives CASSLGGPETQYF.

This clonotype was counted between two and nine times. The DNA of the CDR3 is TGCAGTGCAACGACAGGTCTGAACACTGAAGCTTTCTTT. Residues: CSATTGLNTEAFF. The chain is built from TRBV20-1 and TRBJ1-1; the D gene is possibly TRBD1 (6 bases). CDR1 and CDR2 (germline): DFQATT, SNEGSKA (reference sequence). Trimming shortened V by 6 bases and J by 0 bases, and 11 bases separated the two germline ends. The CDR3 spans 13 residues.

To note about this clonotype: At one end, the junction sequence differs from germline, possibly due to a read error. This chain connects TRBV12-3 or TRBV12-4 to TRBJ1-5; tentatively, D is TRBD1 (5 bases). This CDR3 is 15 amino acids long. In DNA form, the CDR3 reads TGTGCCAGTTCAGGGCAGGTCGGAAGCAATCAGCCCCAGAATTTT. Its translation is CASSGQVGSNQPQNF.